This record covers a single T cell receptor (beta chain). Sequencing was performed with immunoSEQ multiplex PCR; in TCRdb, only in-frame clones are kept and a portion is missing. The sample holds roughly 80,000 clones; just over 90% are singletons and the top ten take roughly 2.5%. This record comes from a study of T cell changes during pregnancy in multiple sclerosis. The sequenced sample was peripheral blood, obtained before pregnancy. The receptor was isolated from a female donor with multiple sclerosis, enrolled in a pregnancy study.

The CDR3 protein is CASRQKGSTDTQYF. The DNA of the CDR3 is TGTGCCAGCAGACAGAAGGGGAGCACAGATACGCAGTATTTT. V and J are TRBV7-3 and TRBJ2-3, with D perhaps TRBD1 (5 bases). Germline CDR1 is SGHTA and CDR2 is FQGTGA. The CDR3 spans 14 residues. With 6 bases removed from V and 0 bases from J, the gap between germline ends came to 10 bases.